This T cell receptor beta chain was recovered during a study of identical twins. General study points: Cross-sectional statistics, not tracking of the same donors, supported the conclusions. Invariant populations such as MAIT and iNKT cells could partly muddle zero-insertion analyses. Insertions ran lower in abundant cord blood beta clonotypes, though not in memory repertoires.

TCRdb independently ran MiXCR on the 5' RACE reads; one entry per CDR3 protein. Found here are roughly 200,000 distinct CDR3 sequences, about 7.5% of them singletons; the top ten hold less than 2%. In germline, CDR1 is DFQATT, CDR2 SNEGSKA (reference sequence). CDR3 length equals 16 residues. This clonotype was recorded a few times. Its antigen is not known. The junction differs from germline at one of its ends, possibly a read error. This sample also appeared in a second study, on yellow fever vaccine responses in identical twins.

The genes are TRBV20-1 and TRBJ2-1, with 9 nucleotides matching TRBD1. The sample was memory (CD45RO+) T cells sorted from blood. The source of this sequence is a woman under 30 in good health. Written as DNA, the CDR3 is TGCAGGGCTATCCCGGGACAGGGCCCTTCCTACAATGAGCAGTTCTTC. This gives the protein CRAIPGQGPSYNEQFF.